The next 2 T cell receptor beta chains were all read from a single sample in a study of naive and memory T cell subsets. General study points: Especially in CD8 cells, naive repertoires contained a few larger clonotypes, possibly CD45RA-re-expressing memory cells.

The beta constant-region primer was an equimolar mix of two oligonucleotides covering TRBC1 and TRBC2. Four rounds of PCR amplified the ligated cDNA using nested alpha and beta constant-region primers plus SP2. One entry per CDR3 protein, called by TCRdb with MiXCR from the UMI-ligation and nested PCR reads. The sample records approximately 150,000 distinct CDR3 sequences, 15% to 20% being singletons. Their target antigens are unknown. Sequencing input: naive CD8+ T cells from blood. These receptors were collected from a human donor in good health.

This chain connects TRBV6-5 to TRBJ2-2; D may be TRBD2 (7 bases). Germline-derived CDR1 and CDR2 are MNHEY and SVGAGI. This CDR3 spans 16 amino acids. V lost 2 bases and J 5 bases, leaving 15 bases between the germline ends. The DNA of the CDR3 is TGTGCCAGCAGTTACGGGGGGGGCGGAGGGACCGGGGAGCTGTTTTTT. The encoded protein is CASSYGGGGGTGELFF.

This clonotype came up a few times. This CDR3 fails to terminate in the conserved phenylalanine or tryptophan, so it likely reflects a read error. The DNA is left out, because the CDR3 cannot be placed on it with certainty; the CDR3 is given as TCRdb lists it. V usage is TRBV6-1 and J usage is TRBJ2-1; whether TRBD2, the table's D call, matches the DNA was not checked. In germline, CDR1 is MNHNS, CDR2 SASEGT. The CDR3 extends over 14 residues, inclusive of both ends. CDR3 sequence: CASSEGRGGNVLLG.